The 21 T cell receptor beta chains below were found in one sample sequenced in a study of human T cells and chemical hapten exposure. TCRdb reanalysed the RACE reads using MiXCR and keeps one entry per CDR3 protein. The sample gives approximately 72,000 distinct CDR3 sequences, around 10% of which show up once; roughly 1.3% is in the top ten. Time point: patch test 3, about 24 weeks after DPC sensitization. The treatment was: therapeutic diphenylcyclopropenone sensitization with weekly scalp DPC. The specimen comprised whole blood, sampled in connection with sensitization to the hapten diphenylcyclopropenone (DPC). The receptors shown here come from a woman aged 50 to 60 with alopecia areata. Some clones in this sample may be carry-over from other donors' samples.

This clonotype was picked up many times. The chain employs TRBV6-5 and TRBJ1-2, with D uncertain. The CDR3 is 13 residues long. V was shortened by 2 bases and J by 4 bases, with 8 bases between the two germline ends. CDR1 is MNHEY, CDR2 SVGAGI, per germline. Here the CDR3 DNA reads TGTGCCAGCAGTTACAGCAGAGCCTATGGCTACACCTTC. Translation gives CASSYSRAYGYTF.

CDR3 bases: TGTGCCAGCAGCTTAACTCGACTAGATAAGCATTTT. It codes for CASSLTRLDKHF. This chain joins TRBV7-8 and TRBJ1-5; no definite D call. This CDR3 contains 12 residues. The V gene's germline CDR1 is SGHVS and CDR2 FQNEAQ. V lost 2 bases, J lost 14 bases, and 13 bases lay in between.

This clonotype was seen a handful of times. The chain links TRBV4-1 to TRBJ2-3, with D perhaps matching TRBD2 (6 bases). V lost 2 bases to trimming and J lost 0 bases, with 15 bases between them. There are 17 residues in the CDR3. CDR1 MGHRA and CDR2 YSYEKL come from the germline V gene. CDR3 DNA: TGCGCCAGCAGCCAACCCACGGGGGAGCCTAGCACAGATACGCAGTATTTT. Its protein product is CASSQPTGEPSTDTQYF.

This clonotype was counted many times. The chain links TRBV3-1 to TRBJ2-1, with TRBD2 matching 10 bases. This CDR3 has 14 residues. Germline V lookup: CDR1 LGHDT, CDR2 YNNKEL (reference sequence). V lost 6 bases and J lost 6; bases outside the gene matches: 5. This chain's CDR3 is CASSHKRGGNEQFF. The DNA for the CDR3 is TGTGCCAGCAGTCATAAGCGGGGGGGCAATGAGCAGTTCTTC.

The sample holds many counts of this clonotype. The chain recombines TRBV28 with TRBJ1-5; tentatively, D is TRBD1 (5 bases). Trimming removed 6 bases at V and 5 bases at J, with 11 bases between. The CDR3 spans 13 residues. Germline CDR1 reads MDHEN; CDR2 reads SYDVKM. Written as DNA, the CDR3 is TGTGCCAGCAGATACGACAGAGATCAGCCCCAGCATTTT. It encodes CASRYDRDQPQHF. Full variable domain (outside the CDR3, taken from reference TRBV28 and TRBJ1-5): DVKVTQSSRYLVKRTGEKVFLECVQDMDHENMFWYRQDPGLGLRLIYFSYDVKMKEKGDIPEGYSVSREKKERFSLILESASTNQTSMYLCASRYDRDQPQHFGDGTRLSIL.

This clonotype has more than one count but fewer than ten. This chain uses TRBV5-8 with TRBJ1-4, with D maybe TRBD1 (6 bases). The CDR3 contains 16 residues. Per germline, CDR1 SGHTS and CDR2 YDEGEE. Trimming shortened V by 0 bases and J by 7 bases, and 16 bases separated the two germline ends. The CDR3 region is CASSLEPQGGGEKLFF. In DNA, the CDR3 is TGTGCCAGCAGCTTGGAACCACAGGGTGGAGGTGAAAAACTGTTTTTT.

The table lists this clonotype with a few counts. This could be a read error, since a much larger clone is one nucleotide away. The rearrangement joins TRBV20-1 to TRBJ1-1; D is unclear. This CDR3 is built from 12 residues. The germline gives CDR1 DFQATT, CDR2 SNEGSKA (reference sequence). The CDR3: CSLTLKLTPPVF. The CDR3 nucleotides read TGCAGCCTAACCCTTAAATTGACCCCGCCGGTCTTT.

This clonotype was counted many times. The rearrangement uses TRBV4-3 and TRBJ2-2; no definite D call. The CDR3 loop spans 15 amino acids. Germline V gene sequence: CDR1 LGHNA, CDR2 YSLEER. Trimming removed 0 bases from V and 1 base from J, with 6 bases in between. CDR3 amino acids: CASSQDPGNTGELFF. CDR3 coding DNA: TGCGCCAGCAGCCAAGACCCAGGGAACACCGGGGAGCTGTTTTTT.

This clonotype was seen more than once but under ten times. V is TRBV28 and J is TRBJ2-1; D is perhaps TRBD2 (6 bases). V lost 4 bases and J 8 bases, leaving 18 bases between the germline ends. The CDR3 contains 15 residues. CDR1 MDHEN and CDR2 SYDVKM come from the germline V gene. CDR3 residues: CASSSPGWSGHEQFF. CDR3 bases: TGTGCCAGCAGTTCCCCAGGCTGGAGCGGGCATGAGCAGTTCTTC.

In this sample, this clonotype turned up a few times. V and J are TRBV2 and TRBJ2-1; D remains unclear. The germline V gene encodes CDR1 SNHLY and CDR2 FYNNEI. Trimming pared 6 bases from V and 3 bases from J, leaving 15 bases between. CDR3 size: 15 residues. The CDR3 protein is CASSPRPGDYNEQFF. The CDR3 DNA is TGTGCCAGCAGCCCACGACCTGGGGACTACAATGAGCAGTTCTTC.

The table lists this clonotype with a count of one. This CDR3 reads CASSQELAGGLRGEQFF. The CDR3 nucleotides read TGTGCCAGCAGCCAAGAACTAGCGGGGGGGCTTCGCGGTGAGCAGTTCTTC. The V call is TRBV4-2, the J call TRBJ2-1, with 13 bases matching TRBD2. Germline V gene data show CDR1 as LGHNA and CDR2 as YNFKEQ. The CDR3 consists of 17 residues. Trimming took 0 bases from V and 9 from J; bases not matched to a gene: 8.

The chain combines TRBV18 with TRBJ1-2; D ambiguous. This CDR3 is 14 amino acids long. V was clipped by 3 bases and J by 7 bases, with 15 bases between them. CDR1 KGHSH and CDR2 LQKENI come from the germline V gene. CDR3 nucleotide sequence: TGTGCCAGCTCACCCCGGACTGAACTGGCTGGCTACACCTTC. Translated, it gives CASSPRTELAGYTF.

The chain carries TRBV4-1 and TRBJ2-1, with 9 bases matching TRBD1. Germline V gives CDR1 MGHRA, CDR2 YSYEKL. With 2 bases clipped from V and 8 bases from J, the junction kept 7 bases outside the gene matches. This CDR3 region has 15 residues. The CDR3 is CASSQSQGAYDEQFF. Written as DNA, the CDR3 is TGCGCCAGCAGCCAATCACAGGGGGCTTACGATGAGCAGTTCTTC.

This clonotype showed up just a few times. The chain couples TRBV12-3 or TRBV12-4 to TRBJ2-7; D ambiguous. V was trimmed by 6 bases and J by 4 bases, leaving 10 bases between them. This CDR3 has 12 residues. In DNA form, the CDR3 reads TGTGCCAGCAGCCTAACTAATTACGAGCAGTACTTC. Protein product: CASSLTNYEQYF.

This clonotype occurred many times. The rearrangement links TRBV7-2 to TRBJ2-6; 10 bases map to TRBD2. The CDR3 length is 19 residues. Trimming at V came to 3 bases and at J to 1 base, leaving 9 bases not matched to a gene. CDR1 SGHTA and CDR2 FQGNSA come from the germline V gene. The CDR3 region has the DNA TGTGCCAGCAGCTTTCAGAGCGGGGGGGCTGGATCTGGGGCCAACGTCCTGACTTTC. It encodes CASSFQSGGAGSGANVLTF.

The rearrangement links TRBV6-5 to TRBJ2-7; TRBD2 aligns across 12 bases. CDR3 length: 14 residues. Germline V gene lookup returns CDR1 MNHEY and CDR2 SVGAGI. With V trimmed by 8 bases and J by 0 bases, 2 bases remained unmatched. The CDR3 here is CASLAGGSSYEQYF. The DNA of the CDR3 is TGTGCCAGCCTAGCGGGGGGGTCCTCCTACGAGCAGTACTTC.

This chain links TRBV5-1 with TRBJ2-5; 11 bases are shared with TRBD2. From germline, CDR1 is SGHRS and CDR2 YFSETQ. V dropped 3 bases and J dropped 4; count of bases not matched to a gene: 5. This CDR3 contains 15 residues. The CDR3 here is CASSSTSGNTETQYF. In DNA form, the CDR3 reads TGCGCCAGCAGCTCGACTAGCGGGAATACAGAGACCCAGTACTTC.

Points on this clonotype: This could be a read error, since a much larger clone is one nucleotide away. The chain uses TRBV14 and TRBJ2-7; D could derive from TRBD1 or TRBD2 (5 bases each). Trimming left V 4 bases short and J 3 bases short, with 16 bases between. The CDR3 loop spans 15 amino acids. From germline, CDR1 is SGHDN and CDR2 FVKESK. In DNA, the CDR3 is TGTGCCAGCAGCCTCCAGACAGACTACTTCTACGAGCAGTACTTC. Its translation: CASSLQTDYFYEQYF.

There are many counts of this clonotype. CDR3 loop: CSARVHEQFF. DNA for the CDR3: TGCAGTGCTAGAGTACATGAGCAGTTCTTC. V is TRBV20-1 and J is TRBJ2-1; unclear D gene. V was pared by 1 base and J by 8 bases, with 3 bases between. The CDR3 consists of 10 residues. Per the germline V gene, CDR1 is DFQATT and CDR2 is SNEGSKA (reference sequence).

Many counts were recorded for this clonotype. Here the CDR3 reads CASSPGTPPNYGYTF. The CDR3 DNA sequence: TGTGCCAGCTCACCTGGGACACCCCCGAACTATGGCTACACCTTC. The rearrangement uses TRBV18 and TRBJ1-2; TRBD1 is a possible D gene (6 bases). The V end lost 3 bases, the J end lost 2 bases, and 13 bases lay between the germline ends. Germline loops: CDR1 KGHSH, CDR2 LQKENI. The CDR3 runs to 15 residues.

The CDR3 DNA reads as TGTGCCAGCAGTTCAGAGGGGACACCGAACACTGAAGCTTTCTTT. This gives the protein CASSSEGTPNTEAFF. V is TRBV28 and J is TRBJ1-1; maybe TRBD1 (6 bases). In germline, CDR1 is MDHEN, CDR2 SYDVKM. This CDR3 has 15 residues. V gave up 4 bases and J gave up 1 base, with 13 bases separating them.